Listed below are T cell receptor beta chains from one sample, sequenced in a study of shared clonotypes between healthy human individuals. The method was immunoSEQ multiplex PCR; TCRdb's version includes in-frame clones alone and lacks a portion of them. Of about a million clones in the sample, 70% to 80% are singletons; the top ten hold about 0.89%. The sequencing sample was made of memory CD4+ T cells from PBMCs. The receptors derive from a man aged 18 to 35 in good health. Some clones in this sample may be carry-over from other donors' samples. CDR3s include the opening cysteine and the closing phenylalanine or tryptophan.

j_gene	v_gene	CDR3aa
TRBJ1-2	TRBV6-6	CASSYDRAIYGYTF
TRBJ2-1	TRBV29-1	CSVAGTGSYNEQFF
TRBJ1-1	TRBV11-2	CASSSMYGRGGEAFF
TRBJ2-3	TRBV19	CASSTPKTANNADTQYF
TRBJ1-5	TRBV5-5	CASSIGSPVSNQPQHF
TRBJ2-1	TRBV2	CASRDSAYNEQFF
TRBJ2-3	TRBV19	CASSSERTSGADTQYF
TRBJ1-5	TRBV6-1	CASKDTGNQPQHF
TRBJ2-2	TRBV12-5	CASGFGREDTGELFF
TRBJ2-5	TRBV5-1	CASSSTTGGGAQYF
TRBJ2-4	TRBV9	CASRKTGRGDGQYF
TRBJ2-5	TRBV5-4	CASSLEASGGQETQYF
TRBJ2-3	TRBV28	CASSLGAGRGTDTQYF
TRBJ2-7	TRBV14	CASSQASRGSYEQYF
TRBJ1-1	TRBV18	CASSPLWTGHSLNTEAFF
TRBJ2-7	TRBV5-1	CASSLNYYEQYF
TRBJ1-5	TRBV5-1	CASSQTDGVEPQHF
TRBJ2-2	TRBV9	CASSPQGIWTSGGFSATGELFF
TRBJ1-2	TRBV14	CASSQVGRAGGYTF
TRBJ2-7	TRBV28	CASSISGSFIDEQYF
TRBJ1-3	TRBV30	CAWSGQGYTIYF
TRBJ2-7	TRBV30	CAWAGGEDLYEQYF
TRBJ1-5	TRBV4-1	CASSQATSYSNQPQHF
TRBJ1-1	TRBV5-1	CASSLVAGEAFF
TRBJ1-5	TRBV2	CASSEPMGARNQPQRF
TRBJ2-2	TRBV27	CASQLTVNAGELFF
TRBJ2-7	TRBV6-5	CASSRLAGEGYEQYF
TRBJ1-4	TRBV28	CASRNYRVEKLFF
TRBJ1-1	TRBV10-3	CAISDRTGGGTEAFF
TRBJ1-1	TRBV10-3	CAISVDREGEAFF
TRBJ1-2	TRBV18	CASSPWAGAQGYTF
TRBJ1-4	TRBV28	CASSSPGAGLAEKLFF
TRBJ2-2	TRBV19	CASSIVANTGELFF
TRBJ1-2	TRBV19	CASSSLPGQGFYGYTF
TRBJ2-1	TRBV10-3	CAIRAGLAEYNEQFF
TRBJ2-4	TRBV4-1	CASSQLGLAKNIQYF
TRBJ1-1	TRBV11-3	CASSPGGQVEAFF